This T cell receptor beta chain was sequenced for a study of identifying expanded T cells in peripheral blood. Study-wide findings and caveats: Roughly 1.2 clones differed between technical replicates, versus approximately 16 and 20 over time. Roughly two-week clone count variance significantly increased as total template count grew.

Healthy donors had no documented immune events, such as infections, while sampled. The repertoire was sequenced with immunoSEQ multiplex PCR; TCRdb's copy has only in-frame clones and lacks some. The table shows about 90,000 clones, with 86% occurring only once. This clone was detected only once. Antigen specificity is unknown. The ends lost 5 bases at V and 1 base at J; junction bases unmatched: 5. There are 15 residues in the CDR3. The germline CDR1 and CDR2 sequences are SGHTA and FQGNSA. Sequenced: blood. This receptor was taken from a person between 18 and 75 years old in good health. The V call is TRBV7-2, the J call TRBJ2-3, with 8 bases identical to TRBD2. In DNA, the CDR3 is TGTGCCAGCAGCCGACGGGGGGGCGGCACAGATACGCAGTATTTT. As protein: CASSRRGGGTDTQYF.